The rows below give T cell receptor beta chains drawn from one sample of a study of naive CD8 T cells in extremely preterm neonates. Libraries were prepared by immunoSEQ multiplex PCR; TCRdb keeps only in-frame clonotypes and omits some of them. This table has about 23,000 clones, around 88% appearing once. The sample taken for sequencing was naive CD8+ T cells from cord blood. The receptors stem from a boy who was born preterm. The CDR3 runs from the conserved cysteine through the conserved F or W. Fields, in order: J gene, clone size, D gene, V gene, CDR3 DNA, CDR3 protein. A D gene is named only where the DNA matches it firmly. Only part of the rows carry a size: once, few, many, or a class if the clone is expanded.

J: TRBJ2-7
size: -
D: TRBD1
V: TRBV6-1
DNA: TGTGCCAGCAGACAGGGGTACGAGCAGTACTTC
CDR3: CASRQGYEQYF

J: TRBJ2-2
size: -
D: -
V: TRBV21-1
DNA: TGTGCCAGCCGGACCTTAGCCGCGAACACCGGGGAGCTGTTTTTT
CDR3: CASRTLAANTGELFF

J: TRBJ2-7
size: once
D: -
V: TRBV2
DNA: TGTGCCAGCAGTGTTTACGAGCAGTACTTC
CDR3: CASSVYEQYF

J: TRBJ2-2
size: -
D: -
V: TRBV2
DNA: TGTGCCAGCAGTGACACCGGGGAGCTGTTTTTT
CDR3: CASSDTGELFF

J: TRBJ2-7
size: -
D: -
V: TRBV7-2
DNA: TGTGCCAGCAGCTTAGAGTGGGTTTCCTACGAGCAGTACTTC
CDR3: CASSLEWVSYEQYF

J: TRBJ2-7
size: few
D: -
V: TRBV4-1
DNA: TGCGCCAGCAGCCAAGACAACTCCTACGAGCAGTACTTC
CDR3: CASSQDNSYEQYF

J: TRBJ1-2
size: -
D: TRBD1
V: TRBV7-3
DNA: TGTGCCAGCAGCTTGGGTACAGGGGGCAGTGGCTACACCTTC
CDR3: CASSLGTGGSGYTF

J: TRBJ1-1
size: -
D: -
V: TRBV12-5
DNA: TGTGCTAGTGGTTGGGGGAACACTGAAGCTTTCTTT
CDR3: CASGWGNTEAFF

J: TRBJ2-2
size: -
D: -
V: TRBV11-2
DNA: TGTGCCAGCAGCTTACTAGGGGCCGGGGAGCTGTTTTTT
CDR3: CASSLLGAGELFF

J: TRBJ2-7
size: -
D: TRBD1
V: TRBV11-2
DNA: TGTGCCAGCAGCTCCGGGACAGGGGGTTACGAGCAGTACTTC
CDR3: CASSSGTGGYEQYF

J: TRBJ1-2
size: -
D: -
V: TRBV12-5
DNA: TGTGCTAGTGGTTTGACAGGCTATGGCTACACCTTC
CDR3: CASGLTGYGYTF

J: TRBJ1-2
size: -
D: -
V: TRBV5-1
DNA: TGCGCCAGCAGCTTCGGGACAAACTATGGCTACACCTTC
CDR3: CASSFGTNYGYTF

J: TRBJ2-1
size: -
D: -
V: TRBV4-3
DNA: TGCGCCAGCAGCCAAGCGGCTAGCTCCTACAATGAGCAGTTCTTC
CDR3: CASSQAASSYNEQFF

J: TRBJ1-2
size: once
D: -
V: TRBV13
DNA: TGTGCCAGCAGCTTAGAGCCAGGGGAGGGCTACACCTTC
CDR3: CASSLEPGEGYTF

J: TRBJ1-1
size: -
D: -
V: TRBV19
DNA: TGTGCCAGTAGTATAGCTCGGAACACTGAAGCTTTCTTT
CDR3: CASSIARNTEAFF